The 10 T cell receptor beta chains listed next were all sequenced from one sample in a study of shared clonotypes between healthy human individuals. The assay was immunoSEQ multiplex PCR, and TCRdb's table has in-frame clones only and misses some. The table records a few hundred thousand clones, over 75% of them present only once. The specimen sequenced was memory CD8+ T cells sorted from blood. Subset indicated: CD45RO+ cells pooled with CCR7-negative TemRA cells. Receptors were obtained from a man aged 18 to 29 in good health.

The genes are TRBV4-1 and TRBJ1-3; D is perhaps TRBD1 (6 bases). Trimming stripped 3 bases from V and 2 bases from J, with 17 bases between. In germline, CDR1 is MGHRA, CDR2 YSYEKL. This CDR3 is 17 amino acids long. The CDR3: CASSQTILRGPGNTIYF. The CDR3 bases are TGCGCCAGCAGCCAGACGATCCTCAGGGGCCCTGGAAACACCATATATTTT.

This chain joins TRBV6-5 and TRBJ2-6, with unresolved D. V was cut by 8 bases and J by 1 base, with 0 bases left in between. The CDR3 loop spans 11 amino acids. Per germline, CDR1 MNHEY and CDR2 SVGAGI. Written as DNA, the CDR3 is TGTGCCAGCTCTGGGGCCAACGTCCTGACTTTC. Residues: CASSGANVLTF.

This clone has a handful of counts. The genes are TRBV6-1 and TRBJ2-7; D is ambiguous. From germline, CDR1 is MNHNS and CDR2 SASEGT. V lost 4 bases to trimming and J lost 0 bases, with 16 bases between them. The CDR3 is 16 residues long. CDR3 sequence (DNA): TGTGCCAGCAGTGCTCTCCGGTTAGGCTTCTCCTACGAGCAGTACTTC. Its protein is CASSALRLGFSYEQYF.

This clone has a single count. V is TRBV10-3 and J is TRBJ2-7, with unresolved D. Germline CDR1 is ENHRY and CDR2 is SYGVKD. This CDR3 spans 12 amino acids. V gave up 1 base and J gave up 2 bases, with 3 bases separating them. The CDR3 DNA reads as TGTGCCATCAGTGAGTATACCTACGAGCAGTACTTC. Translated: CAISEYTYEQYF.

This chain links TRBV27 with TRBJ1-1; D remains unclear. Trimming shortened V by 8 bases and J by 13 bases, and 8 bases separated the two germline ends. This CDR3 is built from 8 residues. Germline assignment: CDR1 MNHEY and CDR2 SMNVEV (reference sequence). The CDR3 DNA sequence: TGTGCCAGCCTCACGGTTTTCTTT. Amino acid sequence: CASLTVFF.

The chain recombines TRBV9 with TRBJ2-3; D call uncertain. The CDR3 has 13 residues. Trimming took off 3 bases at V and 6 bases at J, with 11 bases between the two ends. Germline V lookup: CDR1 SGDLS, CDR2 YYNGEE. CDR3 sequence reads: CASSGASRDTQYF. CDR3 nucleotides: TGTGCCAGCAGCGGAGCCAGTCGGGATACGCAGTATTTT.

V gene TRBV27 combines with J gene TRBJ1-6; tentatively, D is TRBD1 (5 bases). The germline gives CDR1 MNHEY, CDR2 SMNVEV (reference sequence). Trimming took 2 bases from V and 8 from J, leaving 13 bases between them. The CDR3 consists of 15 residues. CDR3 protein: CASSLGGEGYSPLHF. The DNA of the CDR3 is TGTGCCAGCAGTTTAGGGGGGGAAGGCTATTCACCCCTCCACTTT.

V usage is TRBV5-4 and J usage is TRBJ2-7; no clear D gene. Deletions cut 0 bases from V and 4 bases from J, with 14 bases between. The CDR3 is made up of 15 amino acids. The germline CDR1 and CDR2 sequences are SGHNT and YYREEE (reference sequence). CDR3 nucleotides: TGTGCCAGCAGCTTGGTAGGAGACGGGCGATACGAGCAGTACTTC. Translated, it gives CASSLVGDGRYEQYF.

DNA for the CDR3: TGTGCCAGCAGTCCCGTAAGTCGGGCTGGGGCCAACGTCCTGACTTTC. This gives the protein CASSPVSRAGANVLTF. This chain joins TRBV27 and TRBJ2-6; D remains ambiguous. The germline V gene has CDR1 MNHEY and CDR2 SMNVEV (reference sequence). Trimming left V 5 bases short and J 2 bases short, with 13 bases between. The CDR3 covers 16 residues. The variable domain in full, with the rest retrieved from reference TRBV27 and TRBJ2-6, is EAQVTQNPRYLITVTGKKLTVTCSQNMNHEYMSWYRQDPGLGLRQIYYSMNVEVTDKGDVPEGYKVSRKEKRNFPLILESPSPNQTSLYFCASSPVSRAGANVLTFGAGSRLTVL.

The chain couples TRBV6-5 to TRBJ2-2; no clear D gene. Germline V CDR1 and CDR2: MNHEY, SVGAGI. There are 12 residues in the CDR3. V lost 5 bases and J 0 bases, leaving 1 base between the germline ends. As DNA, the CDR3 is TGTGCCAGCAGTCCGAACACCGGGGAGCTGTTTTTT. This sequence encodes CASSPNTGELFF.